The 2 T cell receptor beta chains below come from one sample, sequenced in a study of T cells after yellow fever vaccination. Using its own MiXCR run on the 5' RACE reads, TCRdb lists one record per CDR3 protein. This repertoire shows around 310,000 distinct CDR3 sequences, 3.5% to 5% found once; its top ten account for approximately 19%. The sample was PBMCs, taken 15 days after the yellow fever booster vaccination. These receptors came from a man between 18 and 29 years old who received the YFV17D yellow fever vaccine.

This clonotype came up a few times. The chain uses TRBV4-3 and TRBJ1-5; 7 bases match TRBD1. The CDR3 runs 15 residues. V gave up 2 bases and J gave up 7 bases; unmatched junction bases: 8. Looked up from germline, CDR1 is LGHNA and CDR2 is YSLEER. CDR3 in DNA: TGCGCCAGCAGCCAATTCATTACAGGGGACCAGCCCCAGCATTTT. Translating it yields CASSQFITGDQPQHF.

This rearrangement joins TRBV28 to TRBJ1-6; D is perhaps TRBD1 (5 bases). Germline lookup yields CDR1 MDHEN and CDR2 SYDVKM. CDR3 length: 15 residues. Trimming took 7 bases from V and 7 from J, leaving 17 bases between them. CDR3 nucleotide sequence: TGTGCCAGCAAGTCTTCCGGGGCAGAAAATTCACCCCTCCACTTT. Encoded protein: CASKSSGAENSPLHF.